The T cell receptor (beta chain) under discussion was sequenced for a study of cytomegalovirus exposure and HLA in healthy donors. Although they were nominally healthy when sampled, donors likely had unrecorded immune exposures. Amplification used 60 Vbeta primers and 13 Jbeta primers. Using immunoSEQ multiplex PCR, the repertoire was profiled, and TCRdb retains in-frame clones only, with some absent. The sample carries some 130,000 clones, over 70% recorded once. J gave up 7 bases and V 2 bases, and 3 bases lay outside the gene matches. This CDR3 has 14 amino acids. Germline V CDR1 and CDR2: SGHRS, YFSETQ.

The clonotype originates from a man younger than 45 in good health and CMV-seronegative. The sequenced sample consisted of PBMCs. The chain has TRBV5-1 and TRBJ1-4; 9 bases are shared with TRBD1. The CDR3 loop reads CASSFRQGGEKLFF. DNA of the CDR3: TGCGCCAGCAGCTTCCGACAGGGGGGTGAAAAACTGTTTTTT.